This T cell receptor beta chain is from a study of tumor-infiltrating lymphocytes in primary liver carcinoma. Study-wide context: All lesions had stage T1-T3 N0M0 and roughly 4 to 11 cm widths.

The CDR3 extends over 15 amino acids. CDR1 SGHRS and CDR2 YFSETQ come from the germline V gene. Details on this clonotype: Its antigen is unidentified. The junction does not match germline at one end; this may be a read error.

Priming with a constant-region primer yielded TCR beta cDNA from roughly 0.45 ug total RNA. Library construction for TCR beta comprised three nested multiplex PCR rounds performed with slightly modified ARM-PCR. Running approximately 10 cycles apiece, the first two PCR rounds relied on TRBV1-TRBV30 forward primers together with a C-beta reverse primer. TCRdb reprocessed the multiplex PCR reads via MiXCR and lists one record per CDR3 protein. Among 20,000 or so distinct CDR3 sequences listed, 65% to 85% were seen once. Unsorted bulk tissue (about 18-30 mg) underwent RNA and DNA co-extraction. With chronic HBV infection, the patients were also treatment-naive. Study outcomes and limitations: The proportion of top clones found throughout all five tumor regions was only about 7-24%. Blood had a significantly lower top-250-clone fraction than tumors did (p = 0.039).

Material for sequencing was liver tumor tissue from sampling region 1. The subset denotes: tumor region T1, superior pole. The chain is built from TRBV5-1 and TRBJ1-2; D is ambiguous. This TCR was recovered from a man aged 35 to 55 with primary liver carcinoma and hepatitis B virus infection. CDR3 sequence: CASSLVYDMIYGYTF. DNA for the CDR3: TGCGCCAGTAGCTTGGTTTACGACATGATCTATGGCTACACCTTC.